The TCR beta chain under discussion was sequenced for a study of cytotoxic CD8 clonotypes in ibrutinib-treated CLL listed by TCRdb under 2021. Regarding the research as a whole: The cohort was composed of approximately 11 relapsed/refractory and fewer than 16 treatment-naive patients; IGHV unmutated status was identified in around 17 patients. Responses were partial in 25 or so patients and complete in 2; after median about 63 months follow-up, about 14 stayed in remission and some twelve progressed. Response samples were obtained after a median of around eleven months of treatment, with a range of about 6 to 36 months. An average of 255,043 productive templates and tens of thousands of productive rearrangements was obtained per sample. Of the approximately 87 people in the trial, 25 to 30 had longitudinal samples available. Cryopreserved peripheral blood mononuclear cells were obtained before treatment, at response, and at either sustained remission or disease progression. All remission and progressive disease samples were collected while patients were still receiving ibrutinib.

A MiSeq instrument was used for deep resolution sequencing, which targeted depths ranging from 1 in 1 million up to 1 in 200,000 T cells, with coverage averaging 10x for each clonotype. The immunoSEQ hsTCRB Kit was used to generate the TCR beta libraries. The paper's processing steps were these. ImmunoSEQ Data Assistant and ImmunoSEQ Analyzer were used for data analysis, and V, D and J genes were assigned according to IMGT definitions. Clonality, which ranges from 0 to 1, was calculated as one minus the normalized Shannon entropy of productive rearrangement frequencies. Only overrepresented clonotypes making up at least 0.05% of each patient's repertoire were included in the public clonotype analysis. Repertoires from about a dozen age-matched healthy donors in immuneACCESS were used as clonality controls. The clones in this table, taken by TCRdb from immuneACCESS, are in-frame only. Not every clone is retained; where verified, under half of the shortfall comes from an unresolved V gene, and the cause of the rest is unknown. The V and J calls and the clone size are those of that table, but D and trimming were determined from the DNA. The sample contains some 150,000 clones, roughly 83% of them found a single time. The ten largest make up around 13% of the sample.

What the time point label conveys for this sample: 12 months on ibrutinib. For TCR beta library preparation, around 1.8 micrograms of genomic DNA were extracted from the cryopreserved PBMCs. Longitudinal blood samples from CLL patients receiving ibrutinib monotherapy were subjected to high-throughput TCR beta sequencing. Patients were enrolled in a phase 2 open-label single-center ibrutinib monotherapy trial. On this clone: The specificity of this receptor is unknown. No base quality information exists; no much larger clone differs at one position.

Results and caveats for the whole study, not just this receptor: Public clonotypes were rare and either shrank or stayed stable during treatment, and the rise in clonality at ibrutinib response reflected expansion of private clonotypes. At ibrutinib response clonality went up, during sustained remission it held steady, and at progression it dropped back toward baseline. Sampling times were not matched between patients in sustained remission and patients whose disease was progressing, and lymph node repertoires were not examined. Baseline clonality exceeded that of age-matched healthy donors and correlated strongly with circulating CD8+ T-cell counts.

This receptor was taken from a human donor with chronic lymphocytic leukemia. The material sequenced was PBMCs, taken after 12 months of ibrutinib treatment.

Read as DNA, the sequence is TGTGCCAGCAGCCTACAGGGGCGCGGATTCGGTGAGCAGTTCTTC. It translates as CASSLQGRGFGEQFF. This receptor chain uses TRBV5-4 and TRBJ2-1; 7 of the junction bases match TRBD1. V lost 4 bases and J lost 9 bases, and the count of bases not matched to a germline gene is 13. The CDR3 spans 15 residues, from the cysteine through the phenylalanine. Here the CDR3 DNA is all that survives: 45 bases in frame from base 1. In the germline V gene (reference sequence), CDR1 corresponds to SGHNT and CDR2 to YYREEE.